The clone carrying this TCR beta chain was seen only a few times. The CDR3 length is 16 residues. Germline V gene sequence: CDR1 ENHRY, CDR2 SYGVKD. V shed 3 bases and J shed 6 bases, with 21 bases lying between them. It was with a sample-barcoded 5' primer and a J-beta primer mix that a second PCR of roughly 6 to 12 cycles was run. Using its own MiXCR run on the 5' RACE reads, TCRdb lists one record per CDR3 protein. Found here are 850,000 to 1,000,000 distinct CDR3 sequences, just over 50% of them singletons; the top ten hold over 20%. The record originates from a study of blood T cells in healthy people across ages. Overall study context: There was about one barcoded beta molecule captured by template switching per two T cells.

The J gene is TRBJ2-7, the V gene TRBV10-3; a weak D match, TRBD2 (6 bases). The source of this sequence is a woman in her sixties or seventies in good health. The sequencing input was blood. The CDR3 nucleotides read TGTGCCATCAGTGAAATCGGACTGGGTCGGGACTCCGAGCAGTACTTC. Protein sequence: CAISEIGLGRDSEQYF.